This TCR beta chain was observed in a study of cytomegalovirus exposure and HLA in healthy donors. Study-level findings and limits: Common viral pathogens seemed to be connected with several of the most significant clusters, according to a later analysis.

The PCR used 60 Vbeta and 13 Jbeta primers. The method was immunoSEQ multiplex PCR; TCRdb's version includes in-frame clones alone and lacks a portion of them. The sample comprises some 140,000 clones, around three quarters of which are singletons, and more than 0.95% rests with the top ten. After removal of 4 bases from V and 8 bases from J, the junction contained 11 bases not matched to a gene. Germline V lookup: CDR1 SGDLS, CDR2 YYNGEE. The CDR3 is 15 residues long. On this clone: The antigen remains undetermined.

This sequence joins TRBV9 and TRBJ1-4; 7 bases are a match to TRBD1. The sample was PBMCs. This clonotype was sampled from a man in his late teens or twenties in good health and CMV-seronegative. The CDR3: CASSPQTGREEKLFF. Here the CDR3 DNA reads TGTGCCAGCAGCCCCCAGACAGGGCGCGAAGAAAAACTGTTTTTT.